This T cell receptor beta chain was captured in a study of control samples from healthy donors and cancer patients. Germline V gene lookup returns CDR1 SGHDT and CDR2 YYEEEE. V was clipped by 0 bases and J by 4 bases, with 14 bases between them. CDR3 length: 16 amino acids. Sequenced by immunoSEQ multiplex PCR; TCRdb stores in-frame clones only, minus some. This sample carries 150,000 to 200,000 clones, over 95% of them seen once, and the ten largest clones take approximately 1%. This TCR derives from a woman between 25 and 40 years old in good health. The specimen was blood. The chain is built from TRBV5-6 and TRBJ2-1, with D perhaps TRBD2 (5 bases). Written as DNA, the CDR3 is TGTGCCAGCAGCTTGGCCGGGAATACCGCGTACAATGAGCAGTTCTTC. Residues: CASSLAGNTAYNEQFF.